Listed below are T cell receptor beta chains from one sample, sequenced in a study of cytomegalovirus exposure and HLA in healthy donors. Libraries were prepared by immunoSEQ multiplex PCR; TCRdb keeps only in-frame clonotypes and omits some of them. The sample records about 150,000 clones, approximately 80% being singletons. The sample consisted of PBMCs. Receptor source: a man aged 25 to 40 in good health and CMV-seropositive. Each CDR3 is given without its conserved first and last residue. Fields, in order: V gene, J gene, CDR3 protein.

V gene: TRBV10-3
J gene: TRBJ2-2
CDR3 protein: AISESRGQGGGELF

V gene: TRBV28
J gene: TRBJ2-1
CDR3 protein: AAGRSQF

V gene: TRBV19
J gene: TRBJ2-2
CDR3 protein: ASSISQNTGELF

V gene: TRBV6-4
J gene: TRBJ1-2
CDR3 protein: ASSGPGQELTNYGYT

V gene: TRBV29-1
J gene: TRBJ1-3
CDR3 protein: SVTPGQGGNTIY

V gene: TRBV4-2
J gene: TRBJ2-1
CDR3 protein: ASSQEDTGGVTYNEQF

V gene: TRBV21-1
J gene: TRBJ2-7
CDR3 protein: ASRTENADRAAHEQY

V gene: TRBV27
J gene: TRBJ2-7
CDR3 protein: ASSPPSSGSELREQY

V gene: TRBV10-3
J gene: TRBJ2-2
CDR3 protein: AISERRGPTGELF

V gene: TRBV5-1
J gene: TRBJ2-7
CDR3 protein: ASSLLSSYEQY

V gene: TRBV4-2
J gene: TRBJ1-4
CDR3 protein: ASSQGRNEKLF

V gene: TRBV28
J gene: TRBJ2-1
CDR3 protein: ASSHRDYHYNEQF

V gene: TRBV30
J gene: TRBJ2-3
CDR3 protein: AWSQRRLAGNRTDTQY

V gene: TRBV10-1
J gene: TRBJ1-1
CDR3 protein: ASSRQENTEAF

V gene: TRBV14
J gene: TRBJ1-1
CDR3 protein: ASSQDMSAEAF

V gene: TRBV18
J gene: TRBJ2-1
CDR3 protein: ASSSADRGRNEQF

V gene: TRBV7-8
J gene: TRBJ1-5
CDR3 protein: ASSTQGNQPQH

V gene: TRBV9
J gene: TRBJ1-2
CDR3 protein: ASSAPPGTGVYGYT

V gene: TRBV7-2
J gene: TRBJ2-7
CDR3 protein: ASSLGSLAGGYEQY

V gene: TRBV7-2
J gene: TRBJ1-2
CDR3 protein: ASSLGRRGQGVTGYT

V gene: TRBV19
J gene: TRBJ2-5
CDR3 protein: ASSNTGEGQETQY

V gene: TRBV10-2
J gene: TRBJ2-3
CDR3 protein: ANWTSGKTDTQY

V gene: TRBV12-5
J gene: TRBJ1-1
CDR3 protein: ASGLVPDRVAEAF

V gene: TRBV30
J gene: TRBJ2-3
CDR3 protein: AWSFQGADTQY

V gene: TRBV21-1
J gene: TRBJ2-1
CDR3 protein: ASSKAGQLAGVWSNEQF

V gene: TRBV28
J gene: TRBJ2-3
CDR3 protein: ASSVAGGPSGTDTQY

V gene: TRBV27
J gene: TRBJ2-1
CDR3 protein: ASSLLAGGYNEQF

V gene: TRBV29-1
J gene: TRBJ2-1
CDR3 protein: SVEPRPERNEQF

V gene: TRBV30
J gene: TRBJ2-5
CDR3 protein: AWSNRGIETQY

V gene: TRBV5-1
J gene: TRBJ2-3
CDR3 protein: ASSLLPSGNTDTQY

V gene: TRBV5-1
J gene: TRBJ1-1
CDR3 protein: ASSLRFPGVENTEAF

V gene: TRBV7-8
J gene: TRBJ2-5
CDR3 protein: ASSSLPGQRQEETQY

V gene: TRBV20-1
J gene: TRBJ2-5
CDR3 protein: SASPMETQY

V gene: TRBV15
J gene: TRBJ1-6
CDR3 protein: ATSRDWGQGDSPLH

V gene: TRBV4-2
J gene: TRBJ1-1
CDR3 protein: ASSPSGIGEMNTEAF

V gene: TRBV5-6
J gene: TRBJ1-5
CDR3 protein: ASSLGPGSYSNQPQH

V gene: TRBV21-1
J gene: TRBJ1-3
CDR3 protein: ASSRSDNSGNTIY

V gene: TRBV19
J gene: TRBJ2-1
CDR3 protein: ASSRPPGLSYNEQF

V gene: TRBV7-9
J gene: TRBJ2-5
CDR3 protein: SSNSGTIEQETQY

V gene: TRBV10-3
J gene: TRBJ2-1
CDR3 protein: AISGTSGGSGEQF

V gene: TRBV19
J gene: TRBJ1-2
CDR3 protein: ASSPRIGAIT